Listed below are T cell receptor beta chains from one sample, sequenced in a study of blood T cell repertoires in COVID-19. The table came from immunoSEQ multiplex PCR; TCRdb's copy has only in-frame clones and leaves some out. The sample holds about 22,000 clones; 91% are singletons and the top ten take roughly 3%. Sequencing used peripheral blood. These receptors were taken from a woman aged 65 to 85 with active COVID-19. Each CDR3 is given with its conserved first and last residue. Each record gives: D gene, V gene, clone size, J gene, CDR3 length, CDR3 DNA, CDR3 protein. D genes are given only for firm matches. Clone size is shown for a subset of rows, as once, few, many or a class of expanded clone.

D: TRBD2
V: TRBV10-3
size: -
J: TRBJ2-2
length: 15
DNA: TGTGCCATCAGTGAGAAGCGGGAGAACACCGGGGAGCTGTTTTTT
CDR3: CAISEKRENTGELFF

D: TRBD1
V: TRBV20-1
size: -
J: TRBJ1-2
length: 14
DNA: TGCAGTGCTAGTCCCGCCAGGGGGAACTATGGCTACACCTTC
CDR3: CSASPARGNYGYTF

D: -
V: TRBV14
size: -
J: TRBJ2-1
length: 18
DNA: TGTGCCAGCAGCCAGGGGAGACTAGAGATAAGCTCCTACAATGAGCAGTTCTTC
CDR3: CASSQGRLEISSYNEQFF

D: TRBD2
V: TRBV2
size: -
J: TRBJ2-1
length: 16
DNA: TGTGCCAGCAGTGCCGGGACTAGCGCCCTAATAGGTGAGCAGTTCTTC
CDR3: CASSAGTSALIGEQFF

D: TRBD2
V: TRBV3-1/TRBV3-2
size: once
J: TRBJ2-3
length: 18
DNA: TGTGCCAGCAGCCAAGATCGACTAGCGGGAGGGCCGAAAGATACGCAGTATTTT
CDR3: CASSQDRLAGGPKDTQYF

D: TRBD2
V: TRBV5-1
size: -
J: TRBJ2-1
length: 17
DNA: TGCGCCAGCAGCAGGGGGACTAGCGGGAATAACTACAATGAGCAGTTCTTC
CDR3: CASSRGTSGNNYNEQFF

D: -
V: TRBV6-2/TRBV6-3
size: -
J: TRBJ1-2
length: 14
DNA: TGTGCCAGCAGTTACTCCCGGACAGCCTATGGCTACACCTTC
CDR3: CASSYSRTAYGYTF

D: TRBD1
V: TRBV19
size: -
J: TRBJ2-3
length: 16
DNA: TGTGCCAGTAGTCCGCGGACAGGGGTCGTCACAGATACGCAGTATTTT
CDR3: CASSPRTGVVTDTQYF

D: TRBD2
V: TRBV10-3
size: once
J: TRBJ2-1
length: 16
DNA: TGTGCCATCAGGCCCTCGGGCGGGGAGGGGTACAATGAGCAGTTCTTC
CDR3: CAIRPSGGEGYNEQFF

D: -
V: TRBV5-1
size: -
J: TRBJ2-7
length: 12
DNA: TGCGCCAGCAGCTTGCAGGGCTACGAGCAGTACTTC
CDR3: CASSLQGYEQYF

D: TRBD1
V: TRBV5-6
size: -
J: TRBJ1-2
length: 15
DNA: TGTGCCAGCAGCCCGACAGGGGGCCAGCCTTATGGCTACACCTTC
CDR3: CASSPTGGQPYGYTF

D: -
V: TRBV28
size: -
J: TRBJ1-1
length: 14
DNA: TGTGCCAGCGGAACGGGGGGGGCTTGGACTGAAGCTTTCTTT
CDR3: CASGTGGAWTEAFF

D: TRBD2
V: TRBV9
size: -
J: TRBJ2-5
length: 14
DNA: TGTGCCAGCAGCACGGGACTAGTCCAAGAGACCCAGTACTTC
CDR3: CASSTGLVQETQYF

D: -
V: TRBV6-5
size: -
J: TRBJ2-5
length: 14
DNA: TGTGCCAGCATCGGGCAGGGGTTGGATGAGACCCAGTACTTC
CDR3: CASIGQGLDETQYF

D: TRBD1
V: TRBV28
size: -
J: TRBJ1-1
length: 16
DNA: TGTGCCAGCAGTTTGTGGACAGGGGGCCCCCTTCCTGAAGCTTTCTTT
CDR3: CASSLWTGGPLPEAFF

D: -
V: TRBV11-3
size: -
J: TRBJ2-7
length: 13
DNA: TGTGCCAGCAGCTTAGATACCGGTCGGGAGCAGTACTTC
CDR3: CASSLDTGREQYF

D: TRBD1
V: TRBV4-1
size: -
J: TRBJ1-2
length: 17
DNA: TGCGCCAGCAGCCAAGATCCCGGGACAGCACCTTACTATGGCTACACCTTC
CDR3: CASSQDPGTAPYYGYTF

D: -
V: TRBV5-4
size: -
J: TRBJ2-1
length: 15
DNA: TGTGCCAGCAGCTTGGCTCTCACAACGTCTGGCGAGCAGTTCTTC
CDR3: CASSLALTTSGEQFF

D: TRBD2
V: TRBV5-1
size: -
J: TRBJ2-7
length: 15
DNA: TGCGCCAGCAGCTTGGTGTCTAGCGGGAGCTACGAGCAGTACTTC
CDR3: CASSLVSSGSYEQYF

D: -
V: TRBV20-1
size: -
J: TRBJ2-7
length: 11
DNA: TGCAGTGCTAGCGGGAGCTACGAGCAGTACTTC
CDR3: CSASGSYEQYF

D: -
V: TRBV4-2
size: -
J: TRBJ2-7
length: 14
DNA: TGTGCCAGCACCCAAGGTACTAGCTCCTACGAGCAGTACTTC
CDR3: CASTQGTSSYEQYF

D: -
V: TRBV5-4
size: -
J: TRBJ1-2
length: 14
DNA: TGTGCCAGCAGCTGGGCGGGGGGGCTAGGCGGCTACACCTTC
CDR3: CASSWAGGLGGYTF

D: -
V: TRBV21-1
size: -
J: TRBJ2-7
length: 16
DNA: TGTGCCAGCAGCACCTGCCCCGAGAGGGCGCTCTACGAGCAGTACTTC
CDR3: CASSTCPERALYEQYF

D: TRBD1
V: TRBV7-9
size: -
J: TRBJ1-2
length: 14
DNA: TGTGCCAGCAGCTCAACAGGGGGCGCACATGGCTACACCTTC
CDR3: CASSSTGGAHGYTF

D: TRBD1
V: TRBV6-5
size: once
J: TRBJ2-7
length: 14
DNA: TGTGCCAGCAGTTACGACAGGGGCTGGGCCGAGCAGTACTTC
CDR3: CASSYDRGWAEQYF

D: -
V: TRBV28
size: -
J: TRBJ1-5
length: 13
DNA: TGTGCCAGCAGTTTTTGGCAGGATCAGCCCCAGCATTTT
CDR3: CASSFWQDQPQHF

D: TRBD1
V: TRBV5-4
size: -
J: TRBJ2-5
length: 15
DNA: TGTGCCAGCAGCTATGCTGGGACAGCCGGAGAGACCCAGTACTTC
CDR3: CASSYAGTAGETQYF

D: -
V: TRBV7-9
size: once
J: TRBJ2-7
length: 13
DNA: TGTGCCAGCAGTGCCGCCGGGGAGGACGAGCAGTACTTC
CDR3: CASSAAGEDEQYF

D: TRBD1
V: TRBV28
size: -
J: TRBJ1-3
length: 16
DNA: TGTGCCAGCACAAGGACAGGGCTAGTTTCTGGAAACACCATATATTTT
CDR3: CASTRTGLVSGNTIYF

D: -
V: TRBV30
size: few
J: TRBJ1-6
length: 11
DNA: TGTGCCTGGAGTCGGGGTTCACCCCTCCACTTT
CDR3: CAWSRGSPLHF

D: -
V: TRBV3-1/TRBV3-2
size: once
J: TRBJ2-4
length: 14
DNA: TGTGCCAGCAGCCAAGATTTGGAGTTCGTCATTCAGTACTTC
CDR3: CASSQDLEFVIQYF

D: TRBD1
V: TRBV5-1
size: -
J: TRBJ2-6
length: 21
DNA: TGCGCCAGCAGCTTGGAGGGACAGGGGGGAATCCTTCCCTCTGGGGCCAACGTCCTGACTTTC
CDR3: CASSLEGQGGILPSGANVLTF

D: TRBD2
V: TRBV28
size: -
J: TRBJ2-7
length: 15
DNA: TGTGCCAGCAGTCCCCGACTAGCGGGATTTTACGAGCAGTACTTC
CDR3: CASSPRLAGFYEQYF

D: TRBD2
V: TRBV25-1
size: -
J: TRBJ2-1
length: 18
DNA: TGTGCCAGCAGTCGGGCGGGACTAGCGGGATCCTCCTACAATGAGCAGTTCTTC
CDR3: CASSRAGLAGSSYNEQFF

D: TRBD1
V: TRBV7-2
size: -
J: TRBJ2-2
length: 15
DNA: TGTGCCAGCAGCCCCTCAGGACAGGGAGTCGGGGAGCTGTTTTTT
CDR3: CASSPSGQGVGELFF

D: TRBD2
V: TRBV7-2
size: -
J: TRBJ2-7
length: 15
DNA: TGTGCCAGCAGCACCCAGACTAGCGGGACCTACGAGCAGTACTTC
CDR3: CASSTQTSGTYEQYF

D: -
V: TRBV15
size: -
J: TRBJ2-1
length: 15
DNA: TGTGCCACCAGCAGAGATAGTGGGCGGGACAATGAGCAGTTCTTC
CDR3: CATSRDSGRDNEQFF

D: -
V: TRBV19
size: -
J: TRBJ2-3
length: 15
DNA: TGTGCCAGTAGTTCACTAGCTAGGGGAAGAGATACGCAGTATTTT
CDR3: CASSSLARGRDTQYF

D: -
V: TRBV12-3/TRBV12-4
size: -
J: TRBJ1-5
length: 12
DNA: TGTGCCAGCAGGAGGAGCAATCAGCCCCAGCATTTT
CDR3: CASRRSNQPQHF

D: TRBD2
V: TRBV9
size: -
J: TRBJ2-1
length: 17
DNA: TGTGCCAGCAGCGTCTATAGGACTAGCGGGAGGAGGGATGAGCAGTTCTTC
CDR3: CASSVYRTSGRRDEQFF

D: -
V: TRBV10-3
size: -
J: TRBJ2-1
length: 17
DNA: TGTGCCATCAGTGAGTCGGTGCTAGCTAAGGAGATCAATGAGCAGTTCTTC
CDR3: CAISESVLAKEINEQFF

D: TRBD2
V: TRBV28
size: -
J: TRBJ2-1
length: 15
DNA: TGTGCCTCGACGGGGGGCGGGAGGTTGAAAAATGAGCAGTTCTTC
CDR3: CASTGGGRLKNEQFF

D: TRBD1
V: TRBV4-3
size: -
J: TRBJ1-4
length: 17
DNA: TGCGCCAGCAGCCCTCGCCGGACAGGGGGCATGGATGAAAAACTGTTTTTT
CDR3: CASSPRRTGGMDEKLFF

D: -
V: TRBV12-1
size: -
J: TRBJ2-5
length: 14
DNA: TGTGCCAGCAGCCCGGGAACAGGGAAGGAGACCCAGTACTTC
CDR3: CASSPGTGKETQYF

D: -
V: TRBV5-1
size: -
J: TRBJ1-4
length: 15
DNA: TGCGCCAGCAGCTTGACAGGCTTATCTAATGAAAAACTGTTTTTT
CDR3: CASSLTGLSNEKLFF

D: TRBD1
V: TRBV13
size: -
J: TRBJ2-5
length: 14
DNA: TGTGCCAGCAGCCCGGGACAGGGGGAGGAGACCCAGTACTTC
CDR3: CASSPGQGEETQYF

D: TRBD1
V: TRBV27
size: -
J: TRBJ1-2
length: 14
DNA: TGTGCCAGCAGTGACAGGGGGCGAGGAGGTGGCTACACCTTC
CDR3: CASSDRGRGGGYTF

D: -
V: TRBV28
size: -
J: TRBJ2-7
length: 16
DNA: TGTGCCAGCAGTTTATTCGGCTATGACACGACCTACGAGCAGTACTTC
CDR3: CASSLFGYDTTYEQYF

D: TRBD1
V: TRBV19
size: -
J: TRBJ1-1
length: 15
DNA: TGTGCCAGTAAGAGGACAGGGGGCATGAACACTGAAGCTTTCTTT
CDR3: CASKRTGGMNTEAFF

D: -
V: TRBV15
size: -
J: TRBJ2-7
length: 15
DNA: TGTGCCACCAGCAGAGGGGGGGGCAATACCTACGAGCAGTACTTC
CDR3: CATSRGGGNTYEQYF

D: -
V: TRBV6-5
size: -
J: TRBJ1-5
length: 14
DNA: TGTGCCAGCATCAAAGAGGGTAGCAATCAGCCCCAGCATTTT
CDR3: CASIKEGSNQPQHF